This TCR beta chain was profiled in a study of blood T cell repertoires in COVID-19. J was trimmed by 5 bases and V by 0 bases; bases with no gene match: 10. There are 17 residues in the CDR3. Germline V gives CDR1 LGHNA, CDR2 YNFKEQ. Profiling relied on immunoSEQ multiplex PCR, and the TCRdb table lists in-frame clones only, not all of them. In the table there are around 310,000 clones, 85% to 90% of which are singletons. This sequence originates from a middle-aged woman with COVID-19, enrolled during active disease. The specimen sequenced was peripheral blood. The chain couples TRBV4-2 to TRBJ2-3, with 8 bases aligning to TRBD2. DNA of the CDR3: TGTGCCAGCAGCCAAGATTTCGCGGGGGGCCGGGTAGATACGCAGTATTTT. It yields the protein CASSQDFAGGRVDTQYF.